Below are 12 T cell receptor beta chains sequenced from a single sample in a study of T-cell memory formation after mild COVID-19. MiXCR, run by TCRdb on the 5' RACE reads, gives a single entry per CDR3 protein. The sample records around 30,000 distinct CDR3 sequences, around 10% being singletons. Specimen: PBMCs or a T cell subset sorted from them (not recorded which). These receptors came from an adult woman who had mild COVID-19 (a few samples of this study predate the infection). Cell type and time point are not known.

Ten or more counts support this clonotype. The gene calls are TRBV3-1 and TRBJ2-2; the D is unclear. The CDR3 loop spans 15 amino acids. Per germline, CDR1 LGHDT and CDR2 YNNKEL (reference sequence). V dropped 4 bases and J dropped 4 bases, with 13 bases sitting between them. In DNA, the CDR3 is TGTGCCAGCAGCCCTACGAGTTTGGGCACCGGGGAGCTGTTTTTT. It is translated as CASSPTSLGTGELFF.

On this clonotype itself: Just one base apart from a much larger clone, this may be a read error. This rearrangement joins TRBV20-1 to TRBJ1-2, with unresolved D. Per germline, CDR1 DFQATT and CDR2 SNEGSKA (reference sequence). V shed 0 bases and J shed 7 bases, with 21 bases lying between them. The CDR3 loop spans 16 amino acids. The CDR3 protein is CSARERGGSRPSGYTF. The CDR3 DNA follows: TGCAGTGCTAGAGAACGTGGTGGGTCCAGACCCTCTGGCTACACCTTC.

This clonotype was recorded at least ten times. V is TRBV7-6 and J is TRBJ2-5; 10 positions match TRBD2. The V segment lost 1 base and the J segment 5 bases; nucleotides outside the gene matches: 7. The CDR3 contains 16 residues. Germline loops: CDR1 SGHVS, CDR2 FNYEAQ. The CDR3 region has the DNA TGTGCCAGCAGCTTAGTCCCAGCGGGGGGGTCGGAGACCCAGTACTTC. Amino acid sequence: CASSLVPAGGSETQYF.

This clonotype was detected many times. This sequence joins TRBV21-1 and TRBJ2-3; the D segment call TRBD1 is taken from the table without a DNA check. TRBV21-1 is a known pseudogene. The CDR3 consists of 16 residues. The CDR3 region is CASSKDRTASTDTQYF. The DNA for the CDR3 is TGTGCCAGCAGCAAAGATCGGACAGCTAGCACAGATACGCAGTATTTT.

This clonotype was observed at least ten times. This chain uses TRBV7-3 with TRBJ2-1; weak D call: TRBD1 (6 bases). Germline V gene lookup returns CDR1 SGHTA and CDR2 FQGTGA. V lost 5 bases and J lost 3, with 11 bases in between. The CDR3 loop spans 14 amino acids. This CDR3 is CASSPLGGYNEQFF. CDR3 sequence (DNA): TGTGCCAGCAGCCCTTTAGGGGGCTACAATGAGCAGTTCTTC.

This clonotype came up a few times. The CDR3 loop is CASSPPFGLSYNEQFF. CDR3 nucleotides: TGTGCCAGCTCACCTCCGTTTGGGTTGTCCTACAATGAGCAGTTCTTC. The chain carries TRBV18 and TRBJ2-1; the D is unclear. Germline values: CDR1 KGHSH, CDR2 LQKENI. CDR3 length equals 16 residues. Trimming removed 3 bases from V and 1 base from J, with 13 bases in between. Combining the CDR3 with reference TRBV18 and TRBJ2-1 gives the whole variable domain NAGVMQNPRHLVRRRGQEARLRCSPMKGHSHVYWYRQLPEEGLKFMVYLQKENIIDESGMPKERFSAEFPKEGPSILRIQQVVRGDSAAYFCASSPPFGLSYNEQFFGPGTRLTVL.

At least ten counts were recorded for this clonotype. The V and J genes are TRBV27 and TRBJ2-2, with D possibly being TRBD1 (6 bases). Germline V gene data show CDR1 as MNHEY and CDR2 as SMNVEV (reference sequence). The CDR3 runs 16 residues. The germline V and J ends were trimmed by 7 bases and 3 bases, with 18 bases remaining between them. This chain's CDR3 is CASTLGRQGYTGELFF. In DNA form, the CDR3 reads TGTGCCAGCACCTTGGGTCGTCAGGGGTACACCGGGGAGCTGTTTTTT.

This clonotype was detected many times. The chain employs TRBV5-5 and TRBJ2-7, with D unclear. V lost 2 bases and J lost 3, with 12 bases in between. Germline loops: CDR1 SGHKS, CDR2 YYEKEE (reference sequence). The CDR3 has 14 residues. CDR3 sequence reads: CASSFRTPNYEQYF. In nucleotides, the CDR3 is TGTGCCAGCAGCTTTCGAACCCCCAACTACGAGCAGTACTTC.

This clonotype showed up many times. The chain uses TRBV27 and TRBJ2-7; D unresolved. The germline V gene has CDR1 MNHEY and CDR2 SMNVEV (reference sequence). Trimming removed 3 bases at V and 5 bases at J, with 11 bases between. The length of the CDR3 is 13 residues. This CDR3 is CASSFRRYHEQYF. CDR3 DNA: TGTGCCAGCAGTTTTCGCCGTTATCACGAGCAGTACTTC.

This clonotype was detected ten times or more. The genes are TRBV19 and TRBJ1-1; 7 positions match TRBD1. The V segment lost 9 bases and the J segment 0 bases; nucleotides outside the gene matches: 16. The CDR3 covers 17 residues. CDR1 is LNHDA and CDR2 is SQIVND in the germline V gene (reference sequence). The CDR3: CASTLAGTAMMNTEAFF. CDR3 nucleotide sequence: TGTGCCAGCACCCTCGCCGGGACAGCGATGATGAACACTGAAGCTTTCTTT.

This clonotype was found many times. CDR3 region: CASSLDRGHSNQPQHF. CDR3 in DNA: TGTGCCAGCAGTCTTGACAGGGGGCATAGCAATCAGCCCCAGCATTTT. V and J are TRBV12-3 or TRBV12-4 and TRBJ1-5, with 10 nucleotides matching TRBD1. V was pared by 5 bases and J by 0 bases, with 4 bases of the junction left unmatched. The CDR3 contains 16 residues.

V gene TRBV5-4 combines with J gene TRBJ1-2, with 7 bases aligning to TRBD1. The CDR3 sequence is 17 residues long. Germline-derived CDR1 and CDR2 are SGHNT and YYREEE (reference sequence). J lost 3 bases, V lost 4 bases, and 15 bases had no gene match. The DNA of the CDR3 is TGTGCCAGCAGCAACCCTTTTTCAGGGGGTTCCGACTATGGCTACACCTTC. Translated: CASSNPFSGGSDYGYTF.